A selection of T cell receptor beta chains follows, all from one sample in a study of shared clonotypes between healthy human individuals. Clones were read by immunoSEQ multiplex PCR, and TCRdb kept only the in-frame ones, dropping some. Here the sample spans about 680,000 clones, just over 90% being singletons. The sample comprised naive CD8+ T cells sorted from blood. All receptors derive from a man aged 30 to 39 in good health. Each CDR3 is given with its conserved first and last residue. Fields, in order: CDR3 protein, J gene, V gene.

CASSLSSGGYGYTF | TRBJ1-2 | TRBV27
CASSLLTGQGLTGELFF | TRBJ2-2 | TRBV5-1
CASSSGQGAGEQYF | TRBJ2-7 | TRBV7-8
CASSQSVIAGDSGANVLTF | TRBJ2-6 | TRBV16
CASSQAQGGGGQPQHF | TRBJ1-5 | TRBV4-1
CASSLGPRTEAFF | TRBJ1-1 | TRBV28
CASSPRAPGQGAVEQYF | TRBJ2-7 | TRBV27
CASSPTSGNEQFF | TRBJ2-1 | TRBV5-6
CASSSSTSGPSNYEQYF | TRBJ2-7 | TRBV5-1
CASSLGQGVSSYEQYF | TRBJ2-7 | TRBV7-9
CASSRGLAGASEQYF | TRBJ2-7 | TRBV28
CSVRGGQAFYEQYF | TRBJ2-7 | TRBV29-1
CASSFGGLTDTQYF | TRBJ2-3 | TRBV5-4
CASSLNGAGSSYNEQFF | TRBJ2-1 | TRBV7-6
CASSWTTNPLSNQPQHF | TRBJ1-5 | TRBV19
CASSLVRTEAFF | TRBJ1-1 | TRBV5-6
CASSFGGGNTGELFF | TRBJ2-2 | TRBV7-9
CASSQVIAGSTGELFF | TRBJ2-2 | TRBV4-1
CSVVYLVSYEQYF | TRBJ2-7 | TRBV29-1
CASSLRRGTGGRGTEAFF | TRBJ1-1 | TRBV27
CASSDRVYTGELFF | TRBJ2-2 | TRBV2
CASSLAGYHQPQHF | TRBJ1-5 | TRBV7-9
CASSVEQGGPPNYGYTF | TRBJ1-2 | TRBV9
CASSFLARGYEQYF | TRBJ2-7 | TRBV27
CASSSSVGGEHTGELFF | TRBJ2-2 | TRBV28
CASRGVSPYEQYF | TRBJ2-7 | TRBV6-1
CASSLVGGSSYNSPLHF | TRBJ1-6 | TRBV5-5
CASGLVGGYNEQFF | TRBJ2-1 | TRBV12-5
CSVPGSGNTIYF | TRBJ1-3 | TRBV29-1